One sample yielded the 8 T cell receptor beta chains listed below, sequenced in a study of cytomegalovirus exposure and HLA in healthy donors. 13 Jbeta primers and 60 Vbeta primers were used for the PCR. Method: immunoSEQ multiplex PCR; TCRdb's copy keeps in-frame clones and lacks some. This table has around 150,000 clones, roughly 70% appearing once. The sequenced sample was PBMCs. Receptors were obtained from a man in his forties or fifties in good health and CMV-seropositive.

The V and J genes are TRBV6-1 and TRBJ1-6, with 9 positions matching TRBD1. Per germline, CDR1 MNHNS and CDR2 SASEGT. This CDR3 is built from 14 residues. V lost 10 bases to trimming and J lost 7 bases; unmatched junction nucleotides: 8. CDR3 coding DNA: TGTGCCACCTACCCGGGACAGGGAAATTCACCCCTCCACTTT. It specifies CATYPGQGNSPLHF.

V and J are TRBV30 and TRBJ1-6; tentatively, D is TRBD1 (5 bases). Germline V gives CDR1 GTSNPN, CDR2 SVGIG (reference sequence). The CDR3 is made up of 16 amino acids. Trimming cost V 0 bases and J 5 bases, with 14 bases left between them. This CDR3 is CAWSVNRWGHNSPLHF. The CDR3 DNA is TGTGCCTGGAGTGTGAACAGGTGGGGCCATAATTCACCCCTCCACTTT.

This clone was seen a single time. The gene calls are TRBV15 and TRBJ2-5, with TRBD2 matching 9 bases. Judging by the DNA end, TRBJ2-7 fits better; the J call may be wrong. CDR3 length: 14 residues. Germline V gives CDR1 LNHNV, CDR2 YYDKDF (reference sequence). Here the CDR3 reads CATSSGLATYEQYF. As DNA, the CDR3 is TGTGCCACCAGCAGCGGACTAGCGACCTACGAGCAGTACTTC.

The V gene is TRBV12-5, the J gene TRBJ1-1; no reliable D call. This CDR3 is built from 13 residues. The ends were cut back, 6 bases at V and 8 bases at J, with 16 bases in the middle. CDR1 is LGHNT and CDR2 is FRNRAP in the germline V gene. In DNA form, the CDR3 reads TGTGCTAGTGGCCACCCCGTTATGGAGGAAGCTTTCTTT. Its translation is CASGHPVMEEAFF.

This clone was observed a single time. Here the CDR3 reads CASSQEGTGKYGNTIYF. The CDR3 coding sequence is TGTGCCAGCAGCCAAGAAGGGACAGGGAAGTATGGAAACACCATATATTTT. The rearrangement uses TRBV4-2 and TRBJ1-3; TRBD1 agrees at 9 bases. CDR1 LGHNA and CDR2 YNFKEQ come from the germline V gene. CDR3 length: 17 amino acids. V lost 0 bases to trimming and J lost 3 bases; unmatched junction nucleotides: 6.

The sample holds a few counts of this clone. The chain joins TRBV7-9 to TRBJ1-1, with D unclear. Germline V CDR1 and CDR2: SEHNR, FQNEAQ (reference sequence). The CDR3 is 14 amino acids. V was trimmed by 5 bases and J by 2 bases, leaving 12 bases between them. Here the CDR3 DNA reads TGTGCCAGCAGCGACTCCCCATTAAACACTGAAGCTTTCTTT. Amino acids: CASSDSPLNTEAFF.

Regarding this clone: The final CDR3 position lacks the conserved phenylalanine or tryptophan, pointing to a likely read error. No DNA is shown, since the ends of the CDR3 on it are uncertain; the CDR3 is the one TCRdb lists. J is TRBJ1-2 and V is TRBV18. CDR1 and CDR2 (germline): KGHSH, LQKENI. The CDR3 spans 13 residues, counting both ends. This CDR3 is CASSPPPGLTLRV.

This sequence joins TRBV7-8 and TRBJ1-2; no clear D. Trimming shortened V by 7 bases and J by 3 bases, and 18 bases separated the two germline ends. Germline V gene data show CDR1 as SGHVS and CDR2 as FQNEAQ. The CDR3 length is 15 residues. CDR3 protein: CASTEGANRDYGYTF. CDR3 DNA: TGTGCCAGCACCGAGGGAGCAAATAGGGACTATGGCTACACCTTC. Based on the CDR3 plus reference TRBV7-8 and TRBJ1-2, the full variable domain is GAGVSQSPRYKVAKRGQDVALRCDPISGHVSLFWYQQALGQGPEFLTYFQNEAQLDKSGLPSDRFFAERPEGSVSTLKIQRTQQEDSAVYLCASTEGANRDYGYTFGSGTRLTVV.